The present TCR beta chain was sequenced within a study of PD-L1 blockade in urothelial cancer. Study overall: The patients had undergone anywhere from 0 to 3 prior chemotherapy regimens. T cell content in blood samples showed a median of about 140,000.

Disease in patients was locally advanced or metastatic urothelial carcinoma. Findings and caveats of the study: Below-median pretreatment blood TCR clonality predicted better survival.

Assay: immunoSEQ multiplex PCR; the TCRdb copy retains only in-frame clones and omits some. The sample shows approximately 100,000 clones, about 90% of them seen only once. The ends lost 4 bases at V and 0 bases at J; junction bases unmatched: 9. The CDR3 totals 18 residues. The germline CDR1 and CDR2 sequences are MDHEN and SYDVKM. Remarks on this clone: Its antigen is as yet unknown.

Here the sequenced sample was PBMCs, taken around atezolizumab (anti-PD-L1) treatment. This TCR was sampled from a woman over 75 with urothelial cancer. This chain links TRBV28 with TRBJ1-5; 10 nucleotides line up with TRBD1. CDR3 protein: CASSSPGQGHHSNQPQHF. The CDR3 region has the DNA TGTGCCAGCAGTTCTCCGGGACAGGGGCACCATAGCAATCAGCCCCAGCATTTT.